Presented here are 9 T cell receptor beta chains from one specimen sequenced in a study of breast tumors, draining lymph nodes, adjacent tissues. Axillary draining lymph nodes of breast cancer patients supplied the node samples. One entry per CDR3 protein results from TCRdb running MiXCR on the multiplex PCR reads. The sample carries approximately 90,000 distinct CDR3 sequences, over 25% recorded once. What was sequenced was axillary lymph node tissue. These receptors were collected from a female donor with breast cancer. Some clones in this sample may be carry-over from other donors' samples.

This clonotype was picked up many times. The chain combines TRBV4-1 with TRBJ1-3; unclear D gene. Germline values: CDR1 MGHRA, CDR2 YSYEKL. This CDR3 region has 18 residues. The V gene lost 0 bases and the J gene lost 0 bases, with 15 bases spanning the gap. The chain's CDR3 is CASSQEGGMYTSGNTIYF. Written as DNA, the CDR3 is TGCGCCAGCAGCCAAGAGGGTGGGATGTACACCTCTGGAAACACCATATATTTT.

This clonotype was detected many times. The V and J genes are TRBV11-3 and TRBJ2-7; D remains ambiguous. The V end lost 0 bases, the J end lost 3 bases, and 6 bases lay between the germline ends. The CDR3 extends over 13 amino acids. Germline V gene lookup returns CDR1 SGHNT and CDR2 YENEEA. CDR3 in amino acids: CASSLERGYEQYF. For the CDR3, the DNA is TGTGCCAGCAGCTTAGAACGCGGCTACGAGCAGTACTTC.

Comments on this clonotype: A much larger clone lies one base from this, so it may be a read error. The chain uses TRBV6-1 and TRBJ2-1; no clear D. Germline V gives CDR1 MNHNS, CDR2 SASEGT. The CDR3 runs 16 residues. Trimming shortened V by 11 bases and J by 3 bases, and 23 bases separated the two germline ends. The CDR3 reads CAGMVLGLGHYNEQFF. CDR3 nucleotide sequence: TGTGCCGGCATGGTACTCGGGCTAGGTCACTACAATGAGCAGTTCTTC.

This clonotype was seen repeatedly, ten times or more. This chain uses TRBV25-1 with TRBJ2-5; TRBD1 agrees at 7 bases. CDR3 length equals 14 residues. CDR1 is MGHDK and CDR2 is SYGVNS in the germline V gene. V was pared by 7 bases and J by 0 bases, with 5 bases of the junction left unmatched. In DNA, the CDR3 is TGTGCCAGCACCAAGACAGGGTACCAAGAGACCCAGTACTTC. Amino acids: CASTKTGYQETQYF.

As regards this clonotype: The junction does not match germline at one end; this may be a read error. The chain employs TRBV11-2 and TRBJ1-6, with D possibly matching TRBD1 (6 bases). The CDR3 spans 15 residues. From germline, CDR1 is SGHAT and CDR2 FQNNGV. The CDR3 region has the DNA TGTGCCAGCAACTTGGGGGGCCGGTATAATTCGCCCCTCCACTTT. It translates to CASNLGGRYNSPLHF.

This clonotype came up many times. This chain joins TRBV7-3 and TRBJ1-2; D gene uncertain. V shed 0 bases and J shed 0 bases, with 8 bases lying between them. CDR1 is SGHTA and CDR2 is FQGTGA in the germline V gene. CDR3 size: 15 residues. The CDR3 DNA sequence: TGTGCCAGCAGCTTAACCGGAAACCCTAACTATGGCTACACCTTC. This gives the protein CASSLTGNPNYGYTF.

This clonotype was seen many times. A much larger clone is a single base away; this may be a read error. The chain joins TRBV20-1 to TRBJ2-7; either TRBD1 or TRBD2 may supply D (5 bases each). The CDR3 is made up of 11 amino acids. Per germline, CDR1 DFQATT and CDR2 SNEGSKA (reference sequence). The CDR3 sequence: CSARWMGEQSF. Written as DNA, the CDR3 is TGCAGTGCTAGATGGATGGGGGAGCAGTCCTTC.

This clonotype was counted ten times or more. The chain joins TRBV4-1 to TRBJ2-3; TRBD2 aligns across 9 bases. CDR1 and CDR2 from the germline V gene are MGHRA and YSYEKL. The CDR3 is 16 amino acids. V was pared by 3 bases and J by 2 bases, with 6 bases of the junction left unmatched. The CDR3 DNA sequence: TGCGCCAGCAGCCAGCAACTAGCGGGTTACACAGATACGCAGTATTTT. Encoded protein: CASSQQLAGYTDTQYF.

In its sample, this clonotype was seen a few times. The J gene is TRBJ2-3, the V gene TRBV27; D call uncertain. The V end was cut by 5 bases, the J end by 10 bases, with 16 bases between. The CDR3 contains 13 residues. Germline CDR1 MNHEY, CDR2 SMNVEV (reference sequence). The CDR3 nucleotides read TGTGCCAGCAGTCGAGATCGAATAGTAGCGCAGTATTTT. It translates to CASSRDRIVAQYF.